One sample yielded the 21 T cell receptor beta chains listed below, sequenced in a study of T cell changes during pregnancy in multiple sclerosis. TCRdb's table, derived via immunoSEQ multiplex PCR, lists solely in-frame clones and lacks some. Of over 50,000 clones in the sample, around 91% were seen once. The sample was peripheral blood, taken in the third trimester of pregnancy. Receptor source: a female donor in good health, enrolled as a control in a pregnancy study.

The gene calls are TRBV2 and TRBJ2-3, with a tentative D call TRBD1 (5 bases). The germline V and J ends were trimmed by 7 bases and 7 bases, with 12 bases remaining between them. The CDR3 is made up of 12 amino acids. From germline, CDR1 is SNHLY and CDR2 FYNNEI. The CDR3 DNA follows: TGTGCCAGCAATAGACAGTCCCATACGCAGTATTTT. Its translation is CASNRQSHTQYF. Full variable domain (outside the CDR3, taken from reference TRBV2 and TRBJ2-3): EPEVTQTPSHQVTQMGQEVILRCVPISNHLYFYWYRQILGQKVEFLVSFYNNEISEKSEIFDDQFSVERPDGSNFTLKIRSTKLEDSAMYFCASNRQSHTQYFGPGTRLTVL.

The chain is built from TRBV19 and TRBJ2-3; 8 bases align to TRBD2. V gave up 6 bases and J gave up 1 base; unmatched junction bases: 3. This CDR3 region has 14 residues. CDR1 and CDR2 (germline): LNHDA, SQIVND (reference sequence). The CDR3 DNA reads as TGTGCCAGTAGGGCAGCGGGGGGCACAGATACGCAGTATTTT. This translates into CASRAAGGTDTQYF.

The chain carries TRBV30 and TRBJ1-1, with D perhaps matching TRBD1 (6 bases). Germline assignment: CDR1 GTSNPN and CDR2 SVGIG (reference sequence). The V end lost 0 bases, the J end lost 3 bases, and 11 bases lay between the germline ends. The CDR3 runs to 14 residues. CDR3 sequence (DNA): TGTGCCTGGAGTGTAAGCGGGGGGCACACTGAAGCTTTCTTT. This encodes CAWSVSGGHTEAFF. The entire variable domain, with the rest obtained from reference TRBV30 and TRBJ1-1, is as follows: SQTIHQWPATLVQPVGSPLSLECTVEGTSNPNLYWYRQAAGRGLQLLFYSVGIGQISSEVPQNLSASRPQDRQFILSSKKLLLSDSGFYLCAWSVSGGHTEAFFGQGTRLTVV.

The chain links TRBV13 to TRBJ1-1; possibly TRBD1 for D (5 bases). Germline V lookup: CDR1 PRHDT, CDR2 FYEKMQ (reference sequence). The CDR3 totals 14 residues. Trimming stripped 7 bases from V and 0 bases from J, with 12 bases between. CDR3: CASTLSGLNTEAFF. The CDR3 nucleotides read TGTGCCAGCACCCTCTCAGGGTTGAACACTGAAGCTTTCTTT.

V usage is TRBV27 and J usage is TRBJ1-2; 7 bases are shared with TRBD1. Germline V gene lookup returns CDR1 MNHEY and CDR2 SMNVEV (reference sequence). The CDR3 has 15 amino acids. V shed 8 bases, J shed 4 bases, and the junction held 13 bases outside the gene matches. The CDR3 region has the DNA TGTGCCAGCCGGCCAGGGGGTCGGACTATCTATGGCTACACCTTC. It encodes CASRPGGRTIYGYTF.

DNA of the CDR3: TGTGCCAGCAGCCCACGGGGGGTATCCGGATCAGAGCAGTTCTTC. The encoded protein is CASSPRGVSGSEQFF. The rearrangement links TRBV7-2 to TRBJ2-1; 7 nucleotides agree with TRBD2. Germline CDR1 reads SGHTA; CDR2 reads FQGNSA. The CDR3 contains 15 residues. The J segment lost 10 bases and the V segment lost 5 bases, leaving 14 bases of the junction unmatched.

The chain recombines TRBV7-9 with TRBJ1-2; D not resolved. The CDR3 runs 13 residues. CDR1 and CDR2 (germline): SEHNR, FQNEAQ (reference sequence). Trimming took 4 bases from V and 8 from J, leaving 14 bases between them. The CDR3 loop reads CASSSTIGGGYTF. CDR3 sequence (DNA): TGTGCCAGCAGCTCAACCATTGGTGGCGGCTACACCTTC. Full variable domain (rest looked up from reference TRBV7-9 and TRBJ1-2): DTGVSQNPRHKITKRGQNVTFRCDPISEHNRLYWYRQTLGQGPEFLTYFQNEAQLEKSRLLSDRFSAERPKGSFSTLEIQRTEQGDSAMYLCASSSTIGGGYTFGSGTRLTVV.

The chain couples TRBV25-1 to TRBJ2-1, with TRBD2 identical over 9 bases. Germline-derived CDR1 and CDR2 are MGHDK and SYGVNS. This CDR3 contains 14 residues. With V trimmed by 5 bases and J by 7 bases, 6 bases remained unmatched. CDR3 sequence: CASSTSGFLNEQFF. The CDR3 coding sequence is TGTGCCAGCAGTACTAGCGGGTTCTTAAATGAGCAGTTCTTC. Complete variable domain (other parts from reference TRBV25-1 and TRBJ2-1): EADIYQTPRYLVIGTGKKITLECSQTMGHDKMYWYQQDPGMELHLIHYSYGVNSTEKGDLSSESTVSRIRTEHFPLTLESARPSHTSQYLCASSTSGFLNEQFFGPGTRLTVL.

The chain recombines TRBV20-1 with TRBJ2-1; D remains unclear. Trimming took 0 bases from V and 13 from J, leaving 10 bases between them. The CDR3 loop spans 11 amino acids. Germline CDR1 reads DFQATT; CDR2 reads SNEGSKA (reference sequence). The CDR3: CSARDPSPQFF. The CDR3 coding sequence is TGCAGTGCTAGAGATCCCTCTCCTCAGTTCTTC.

This rearrangement joins TRBV30 to TRBJ2-1, with D possibly TRBD2 on 7 matching bases. The CDR3 extends over 13 amino acids. Germline V gives CDR1 GTSNPN, CDR2 SVGIG (reference sequence). V was pared by 3 bases and J by 4 bases, with 10 bases between. CDR3 loop: CAWSGGPYNEQFF. CDR3 nucleotides: TGTGCCTGGAGCGGGGGGCCTTACAATGAGCAGTTCTTC.

J is TRBJ1-2 and V is TRBV2; no clear D gene. Trimming left V 1 base short and J 8 bases short, with 14 bases between. This CDR3 comprises 14 residues. Germline V gene lookup returns CDR1 SNHLY and CDR2 FYNNEI. In DNA, the CDR3 is TGTGCCAGCAGTGAAGGAGGTAGCGTCGGCGGCTACACCTTC. It encodes CASSEGGSVGGYTF.

This clone appeared once. This sequence joins TRBV5-5 and TRBJ1-1; D is possibly TRBD1 (6 bases). The V gene's germline CDR1 is SGHKS and CDR2 YYEKEE (reference sequence). This CDR3 is 15 amino acids long. Trimming took off 3 bases at V and 1 base at J, with 13 bases between the two ends. In nucleotides, the CDR3 is TGTGCCAGCAGCTCTCGACAGGTACAGAACACTGAAGCTTTCTTT. It yields the protein CASSSRQVQNTEAFF.

Note on this clone: At one boundary the junction diverges from the germline segment, which might be a read error. The genes are TRBV4-2 and TRBJ1-5, with 7 bases that match TRBD1. Germline CDR1 and CDR2: LGHNA and YNFKEQ. The CDR3 consists of 15 residues. CDR3: CASSQEGTDFQPQHF. CDR3 nucleotides: TGTGCCAGCAGTCAAGAGGGGACAGACTTTCAGCCCCAGCATTTT.

The CDR3 DNA reads TGTGCCATCAGTGATACCTACAGGGTAAACGAGCAGTACTTC. Protein: CAISDTYRVNEQYF. The chain combines TRBV10-3 with TRBJ2-7, with D perhaps TRBD1 (6 bases). Trimming removed 3 bases from V and 5 bases from J, with 14 bases in between. The CDR3 spans 14 residues. Germline CDR1 ENHRY, CDR2 SYGVKD.

This chain joins TRBV18 and TRBJ1-6; D perhaps matches TRBD1 (5 bases). V was shortened by 3 bases and J by 6 bases, with 12 bases between the two germline ends. The germline V gene encodes CDR1 KGHSH and CDR2 LQKENI. The CDR3 is 15 residues long. As DNA, the CDR3 is TGTGCCAGCTCACCCCTAGGGACTGTTAATTCACCCCTCCACTTT. The encoded protein is CASSPLGTVNSPLHF.

The V and J genes are TRBV14 and TRBJ2-1, with 7 bases that match TRBD1. The germline CDR1 and CDR2 sequences are SGHDN and FVKESK. The CDR3 is made up of 15 amino acids. After removal of 8 bases from V and 5 bases from J, the junction contained 12 bases not matched to a gene. The CDR3 DNA is TGTGCCAGCCGTAAGGGACAGCGAAATAACAATGAGCAGTTCTTC. It codes for CASRKGQRNNNEQFF.

The CDR3 DNA sequence: TGTGCCAGCAGCAAAGGGAAGGGGGCGCCAAGGTACAATGAGCAGTTCTTC. This codes for CASSKGKGAPRYNEQFF. The gene calls are TRBV21-1 and TRBJ2-1; the tabulated D call, TRBD1, remains unverified against the DNA. TRBV21-1 is tagged as a pseudogene. The CDR3 totals 17 residues.

The genes are TRBV5-5 and TRBJ1-1, with D unclear. Germline CDR1 is SGHKS and CDR2 is YYEKEE (reference sequence). Trimming removed 8 bases at V and 1 base at J, with 15 bases between. The CDR3 is 14 residues long. The CDR3 spells CASRLQAPNTEAFF. DNA for the CDR3: TGTGCCAGTCGGCTTCAGGCGCCGAACACTGAAGCTTTCTTT.

V gene TRBV6-1 combines with J gene TRBJ2-7; no firm D call. This CDR3 has 13 amino acids. Germline values: CDR1 MNHNS, CDR2 SASEGT. V lost 0 bases to trimming and J lost 3 bases, with 6 bases between them. The CDR3 is CASSEAHSYEQYF. CDR3 in DNA: TGTGCCAGCAGTGAAGCGCACAGCTACGAGCAGTACTTC.

The chain recombines TRBV30 with TRBJ1-1; 9 bases fit TRBD1. With 3 bases clipped from V and 3 bases from J, the junction kept 11 bases outside the gene matches. The CDR3 has 16 amino acids. Germline V gene lookup returns CDR1 GTSNPN and CDR2 SVGIG (reference sequence). As DNA, the CDR3 is TGTGCCTGGAGAGCCGGGACAGGGTCGTTGGACACTGAAGCTTTCTTT. Its translation is CAWRAGTGSLDTEAFF.

This chain connects TRBV2 to TRBJ2-3; D may be TRBD2 (7 bases). The CDR3 sequence is 14 residues long. CDR1 and CDR2 (germline): SNHLY, FYNNEI. V was trimmed by 6 bases and J by 2 bases, leaving 12 bases between them. The CDR3 sequence: CASRAGAPTDTQYF. The CDR3 DNA reads TGTGCCAGCAGGGCGGGGGCGCCCACAGATACGCAGTATTTT.